This T cell receptor beta chain was sequenced during a study of T-cell reconstitution after alpha-beta-depleted transplantation in children. Per the germline V gene, CDR1 is SGHTA and CDR2 is FQGNSA. The CDR3 has 17 amino acids. V was clipped by 4 bases and J by 0 bases; unmatched bases: 11. The TCRbeta library incorporated unique molecular identifiers. TCRdb redid the calling of the PCR reads with MiXCR, one entry per CDR3 protein. The sample contains some 520,000 distinct CDR3 sequences, approximately 32% of which appear only once. The material sequenced was PBMCs from the stem cell graft donor, taken from the stem cell graft. The gene calls are TRBV7-2 and TRBJ2-7; 8 bases are shared with TRBD2. The source of this sequence is a human donor who donated a stem cell graft to a child with aplastic anemia. The CDR3 region is CASSSLAGGLSSYEQYF. As DNA, the CDR3 is TGTGCCAGCAGCTCCCTAGCGGGCGGGCTGAGCTCCTACGAGCAGTACTTC.